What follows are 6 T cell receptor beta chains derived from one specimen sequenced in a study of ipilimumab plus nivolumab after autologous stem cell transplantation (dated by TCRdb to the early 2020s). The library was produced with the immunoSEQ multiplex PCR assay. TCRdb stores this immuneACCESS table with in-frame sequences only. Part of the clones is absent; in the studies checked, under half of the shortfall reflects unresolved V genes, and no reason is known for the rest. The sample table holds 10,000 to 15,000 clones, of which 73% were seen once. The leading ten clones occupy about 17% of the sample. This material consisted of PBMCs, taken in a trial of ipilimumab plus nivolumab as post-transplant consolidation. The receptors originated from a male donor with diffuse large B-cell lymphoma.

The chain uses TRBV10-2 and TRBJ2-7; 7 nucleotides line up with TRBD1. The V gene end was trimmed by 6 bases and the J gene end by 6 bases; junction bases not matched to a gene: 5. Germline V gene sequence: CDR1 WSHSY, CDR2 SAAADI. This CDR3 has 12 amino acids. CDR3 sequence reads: CASSDNRGEQYF. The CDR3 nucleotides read TGCGCCAGCAGCGATAACAGGGGCGAGCAGTACTTC.

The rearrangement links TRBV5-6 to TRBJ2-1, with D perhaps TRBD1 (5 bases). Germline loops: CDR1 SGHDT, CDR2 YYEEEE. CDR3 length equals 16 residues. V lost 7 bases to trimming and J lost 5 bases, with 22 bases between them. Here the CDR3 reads CASCVASRVTHNEQFF. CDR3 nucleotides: TGTGCCAGCTGTGTGGCGAGCAGGGTAACCCACAATGAGCAGTTCTTC.

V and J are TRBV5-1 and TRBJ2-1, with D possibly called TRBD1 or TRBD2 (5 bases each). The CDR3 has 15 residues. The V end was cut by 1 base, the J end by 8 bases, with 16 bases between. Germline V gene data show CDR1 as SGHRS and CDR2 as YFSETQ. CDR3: CASSLTTNRGDEQFF. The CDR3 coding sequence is TGCGCCAGCAGCTTGACCACCAACCGGGGCGATGAGCAGTTCTTC.

CDR3 DNA: TGCGCCAGCAGCCCCTTAGCGGGGGTGAACACCGGGGAGCTGTTTTTT. It translates to CASSPLAGVNTGELFF. The rearrangement uses TRBV4-3 and TRBJ2-2, with 9 bases identical to TRBD2. Germline V CDR1 and CDR2: LGHNA, YSLEER. The CDR3 has 16 amino acids. With 4 bases clipped from V and 1 base from J, the junction kept 4 bases outside the gene matches.

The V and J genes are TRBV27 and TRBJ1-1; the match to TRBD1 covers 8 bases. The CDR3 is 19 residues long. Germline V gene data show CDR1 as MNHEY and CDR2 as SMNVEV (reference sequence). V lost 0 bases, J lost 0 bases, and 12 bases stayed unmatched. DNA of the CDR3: TGTGCCAGCAGTTTATCGGCCAGGGGGCTTAGGTATATGAACACTGAAGCTTTCTTT. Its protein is CASSLSARGLRYMNTEAFF.

In DNA form, the CDR3 reads TGTGCCAGTAGTCTAGTGGACAGCCTTTTGAGTGGCTACACCTTC. As protein: CASSLVDSLLSGYTF. The genes are TRBV19 and TRBJ1-2, with D possibly TRBD1 on 6 matching bases. Trimming took 5 bases from V and 7 from J, leaving 20 bases between them. This CDR3 comprises 15 residues. CDR1 is LNHDA and CDR2 is SQIVND in the germline V gene (reference sequence).